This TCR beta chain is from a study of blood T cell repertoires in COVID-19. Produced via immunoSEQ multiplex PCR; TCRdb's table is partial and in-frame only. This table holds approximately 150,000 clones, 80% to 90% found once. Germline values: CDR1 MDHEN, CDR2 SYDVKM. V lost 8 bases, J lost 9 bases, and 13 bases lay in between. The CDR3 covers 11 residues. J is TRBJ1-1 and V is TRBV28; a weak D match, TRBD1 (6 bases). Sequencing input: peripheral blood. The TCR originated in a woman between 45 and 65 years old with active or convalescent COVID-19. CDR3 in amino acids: CASGTGQKAFF. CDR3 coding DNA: TGTGCCAGCGGAACAGGGCAGAAAGCTTTCTTT.